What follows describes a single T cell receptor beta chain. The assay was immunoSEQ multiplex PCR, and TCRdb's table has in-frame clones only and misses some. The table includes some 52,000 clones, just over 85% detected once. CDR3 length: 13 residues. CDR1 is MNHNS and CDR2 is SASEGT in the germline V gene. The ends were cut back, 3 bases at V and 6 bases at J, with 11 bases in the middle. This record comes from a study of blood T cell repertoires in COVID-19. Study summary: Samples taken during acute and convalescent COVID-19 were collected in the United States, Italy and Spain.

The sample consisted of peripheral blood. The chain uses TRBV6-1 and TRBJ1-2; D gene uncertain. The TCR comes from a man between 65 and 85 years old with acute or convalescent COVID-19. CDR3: CASSDSGKDGYTF. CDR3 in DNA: TGTGCCAGCAGTGACAGCGGGAAGGATGGCTACACCTTC.